The 3 T cell receptor beta chains presented below share a single source sample, sequenced in a study of blood T cell repertoires in COVID-19. The assay was immunoSEQ multiplex PCR, and TCRdb's table has in-frame clones only and misses some. The sample holds roughly 99,000 clones; 84% are singletons and the top ten take approximately 4%. Specimen: peripheral blood. The receptor set was obtained from a human donor in a cohort sampled during active COVID-19.

The rearrangement links TRBV27 to TRBJ1-1; weak D call: TRBD1 (6 bases). V lost 3 bases, J lost 1 base, and 9 bases lay in between. This CDR3 is 14 amino acids long. Looked up from germline, CDR1 is MNHEY and CDR2 is SMNVEV (reference sequence). CDR3 loop: CASSFGTKNTEAFF. CDR3 bases: TGTGCCAGCAGTTTTGGGACAAAGAACACTGAAGCTTTCTTT.

This sequence joins TRBV19 and TRBJ2-6, with D perhaps matching TRBD2 (6 bases). CDR3 length equals 16 residues. The V end lost 6 bases, the J end lost 5 bases, and 17 bases lay between the germline ends. Germline CDR1 is LNHDA and CDR2 is SQIVND (reference sequence). CDR3 amino acids: CASSRDSYRRANVLTF. The CDR3 DNA reads as TGTGCCAGTAGCCGGGACTCCTATCGACGGGCCAACGTCCTGACTTTC.

The J gene is TRBJ2-7, the V gene TRBV11-1; weak D call: TRBD2 (7 bases). Germline values: CDR1 SGHAT, CDR2 FQDESV (reference sequence). The CDR3 extends over 14 amino acids. V gave up 6 bases and J gave up 0 bases, with 12 bases separating them. CDR3 DNA sequence: TGTGCCAGCAGTGGGCGGGGGCTCTCCTACGAGCAGTACGTC. This translates into CASSGRGLSYEQYV.